One and the same sample provided the 5 T cell receptor beta chains below, sequenced in a study of glioma-infiltrating T cells after dendritic cell vaccination. As for time point: after dendritic cell vaccination, including at tumor progression/relapse. Only in-frame clones appear in the TCRdb table, and some are missing; sequencing was by immunoSEQ multiplex PCR. This sample has approximately 93,000 clones, with 85% found just once. The starting material was blood, obtained after dendritic cell vaccination. These receptors were obtained from a human donor with glioblastoma.

V and J are TRBV13 and TRBJ1-2; D may be TRBD1 (6 bases). CDR1 PRHDT and CDR2 FYEKMQ come from the germline V gene (reference sequence). Trimming took off 6 bases at V and 6 bases at J, with 17 bases between the two ends. The CDR3 contains 14 residues. Written as DNA, the CDR3 is TGTGCCAGCAGACAAGCGGGGGCATGGGATGGCTACACCTTC. Translating gives CASRQAGAWDGYTF.

The chain recombines TRBV6-5 with TRBJ2-2; D is possibly TRBD1 (7 bases). CDR1 and CDR2 (germline): MNHEY, SVGAGI. With 7 bases removed from V and 6 bases from J, the gap between germline ends came to 12 bases. The CDR3 extends over 13 amino acids. The CDR3 region has the DNA TGTGCCAGCAATACAGGGGAGGCCGGGGAGCTGTTTTTT. It translates to CASNTGEAGELFF.

The genes are TRBV19 and TRBJ2-7, with D possibly matching TRBD2 (7 bases). From germline, CDR1 is LNHDA and CDR2 SQIVND (reference sequence). The CDR3 runs to 16 residues. V lost 10 bases and J 3 bases, leaving 25 bases between the germline ends. CDR3 amino acids: CATAPPFGGQVYEQYF. The DNA for the CDR3 is TGTGCCACTGCCCCGCCTTTCGGGGGGCAAGTCTACGAGCAGTACTTC.

The rearrangement links TRBV28 to TRBJ2-3, with TRBD2 matching over 8 bases. CDR1 is MDHEN and CDR2 is SYDVKM in the germline V gene. The CDR3 totals 14 residues. Trimming took 3 bases from V and 6 from J; bases not matched to a gene: 5. This CDR3 reads CASSFLAGSDTQYF. CDR3 coding DNA: TGTGCCAGCAGTTTCCTAGCGGGTAGTGATACGCAGTATTTT.

The chain is built from TRBV5-3 and TRBJ1-3; no clear D gene. TRBV5-3 is classed as an ORF, of uncertain function. This CDR3 contains 20 residues. V dropped 2 bases and J dropped 4 bases, with 28 bases sitting between them. The CDR3 DNA is TGTGCCAGAAGCTTCGTAATTCCCTGCCTGCTACAGCATCGAGGAAACACCATATATTTT. Translating gives CARSFVIPCLLQHRGNTIYF.